A selection of T cell receptor beta chains follows, all from one sample in a study of regulatory T cells in long-lasting Graves disease. TCRdb re-called the multiplex PCR reads through MiXCR, storing one row per CDR3 protein. The sample has 300,000 to 500,000 distinct CDR3 sequences, 20% to 25% seen once. The material sequenced was peripheral blood mononuclear cells (PBMCs), taken when the disease was refractory, from a patient treated with antithyroid drugs. Receptors were obtained from a female donor with Graves disease. Both conserved end residues are part of each CDR3. D genes are given only for firm matches. Where a row states a size, it is once, few, many or the class of an expanded clone; other rows omit it.

>TRBV28|.|TRBJ1-6|many
CASSFGGASNSPLHF
TGTGCCAGCAGTTTTGGGGGGGCGTCAAATTCACCCCTCCACTTT
>TRBV28|.|TRBJ2-2|.
CASRFRSGELFF
TGTGCCAGCCGGTTTCGGTCCGGGGAGCTGTTTTTT
>TRBV7-2|.|TRBJ2-3|.
CASSPARQPRQYF
TGTGCCAGCAGCCCCGCCCGACAGCCAAGGCAGTATTTT
>TRBV6-2/TRBV6-3|.|TRBJ1-1|many
CASSASGLNTEAFF
TGTGCCAGCAGTGCATCCGGGCTGAACACTGAAGCTTTCTTT
>TRBV6-2/TRBV6-3|TRBD1|TRBJ2-5|few
CASSLSHRGQETQYF
TGTGCCAGCAGTCTATCGCACAGGGGGCAAGAGACCCAGTACTTC
>TRBV11-1|.|TRBJ2-5|many
CASSELSGETQYF
TGTGCCAGCAGCGAACTTTCAGGGGAGACCCAGTACTTC
>TRBV20-1|.|TRBJ1-1|many
CSARIPLSNTEAFF
TGCAGTGCTAGGATACCCCTCTCCAACACTGAAGCTTTCTTT
>TRBV12-5|TRBD1|TRBJ1-1|few
CASGSGQGNTEAFF
TGTGCTAGTGGTTCCGGACAGGGAAACACTGAAGCTTTCTTT
>TRBV7-8|.|TRBJ2-5|many
CASSPWTRKEETQYF
TGTGCCAGCAGCCCCTGGACGAGAAAAGAAGAGACCCAGTACTTC
>TRBV7-8|TRBD2|TRBJ2-7|many
CASSPWGRGGDEQYF
TGTGCCAGCAGCCCGTGGGGGCGGGGGGGTGACGAGCAGTACTTC
>TRBV7-9|TRBD2|TRBJ2-1|.
CASRPTSGAQNEQFF
TGTGCCAGCAGACCCACTAGCGGGGCTCAGAATGAGCAGTTCTTC
>TRBV4-2|.|TRBJ1-6|few
CASSQSLGQRRSPLHF
TGTGCCAGCAGCCAGAGCTTGGGCCAGAGAAGGTCACCCCTCCACTTT
>TRBV13|TRBD1|TRBJ1-2|few
CASSLGDRQYYGYTF
TGTGCCAGCAGCTTAGGGGACAGGCAGTACTATGGCTACACCTTC
>TRBV27|TRBD2|TRBJ2-2|few
CASSSPRTSGSTGELFF
TGTGCCAGCAGTTCCCCTAGGACTAGCGGATCCACCGGGGAGCTGTTTTTT
>TRBV6-2/TRBV6-3|.|TRBJ2-2|.
CASSYASLGRAGELFF
TGTGCCAGCAGTTACGCTAGTCTGGGGCGGGCCGGGGAGCTGTTTTTT
>TRBV6-5|TRBD2|TRBJ2-7|.
CASSYPLAGGPQTYEQYF
TGTGCCAGCAGTTACCCCCTAGCGGGAGGCCCACAAACCTACGAGCAGTACTTC
>TRBV6-4|.|TRBJ2-3|once
CASSDGGGTDTQYF
TGTGCCAGCAGTGACGGCGGGGGCACAGATACGCAGTATTTT
>TRBV27|.|TRBJ2-7|many
CASSPHRGRVGYEQYF
TGTGCCAGCAGTCCCCACCGTGGCAGGGTCGGCTACGAGCAGTACTTC
>TRBV10-3|.|TRBJ2-5|many
CAISEGAGETQYF
TGTGCCATCAGTGAGGGGGCTGGAGAGACCCAGTACTTC
>TRBV11-2|.|TRBJ1-4|many
CASSLVWAEKLFF
TGTGCCAGCAGCTTAGTGTGGGCGGAAAAACTGTTTTTT
>TRBV19|TRBD2|TRBJ2-4|once
CASTGPGLAENIQYF
TGTGCCAGTACTGGCCCGGGACTAGCGGAAAACATTCAGTACTTC
>TRBV19|.|TRBJ1-5|.
CASTSWAGETDQPQHF
TGTGCCAGCACATCCTGGGCAGGGGAGACGGATCAGCCCCAGCATTTT
>TRBV6-5|.|TRBJ2-2|many
CASSYGGPKNTGELFF
TGTGCCAGCAGTTACGGGGGCCCCAAGAACACCGGGGAGCTGTTTTTT
>TRBV20-1|TRBD1|TRBJ1-1|.
CSAEKGTGGTEAFF
TGCAGTGCTGAGAAAGGGACAGGGGGCACTGAAGCTTTCTTT
>TRBV6-2/TRBV6-3|TRBD2|TRBJ2-5|many
CASSYSSGLGEETQYF
TGTGCCAGCAGTTACTCGTCGGGACTAGGGGAAGAGACCCAGTACTTC
>TRBV6-1|.|TRBJ1-1|.
CATLGGERGTEAFF
TGTGCCACCCTTGGGGGAGAACGGGGGACTGAAGCTTTCTTT
>TRBV10-3|.|TRBJ2-7|.
CAISPGSGGEQYF
TGTGCCATCAGTCCAGGGAGCGGCGGAGAGCAGTACTTC
>TRBV10-3|.|TRBJ1-2|.
CAISGDSFYGYTF
TGTGCCATCAGCGGCGACAGCTTCTATGGCTACACCTTC
>TRBV6-2/TRBV6-3|.|TRBJ2-3|.
CASSGNTDTQYF
TGTGCCAGCAGCGGGAACACAGATACGCAGTATTTT
>TRBV11-2|TRBD1|TRBJ1-2|.
CASSPRDSPGYTF
TGTGCCAGCAGCCCCCGGGACAGTCCTGGCTACACCTTC
>TRBV27|.|TRBJ2-1|many
CASSPVGGSYNEQFF
TGTGCCAGCAGTCCTGTTGGGGGGTCCTACAATGAGCAGTTCTTC
>TRBV7-2|.|TRBJ2-2|many
CASSFLSDYTGELFF
TGTGCCAGCAGCTTTTTAAGCGACTACACCGGGGAGCTGTTTTTT
>TRBV12-3/TRBV12-4|.|TRBJ1-5|many
CASSLLQGQPQHF
TGTGCCAGCAGTCTCTTACAGGGACAGCCCCAGCATTTT
>TRBV20-1|TRBD1|TRBJ2-7|.
CSARDPDRGGF
TGCAGTGCTAGAGATCCGGACAGGGGTGGCTTC
>TRBV10-3|.|TRBJ2-7|few
CAISTGVGGGEQYF
TGTGCCATCAGCACCGGGGTGGGAGGGGGCGAGCAGTACTTC
>TRBV11-2|TRBD2|TRBJ2-7|.
CASSYELAGASYEQYF
TGCGCCAGCAGCTACGAATTAGCGGGGGCGTCCTACGAGCAGTACTTC
>TRBV19|TRBD1|TRBJ1-1|.
CASSPMDRRLNTEAFF
TGTGCCAGTAGTCCGATGGACAGGCGACTGAACACTGAAGCTTTCTTT
>TRBV7-9|.|TRBJ2-7|few
CASSQPGTTRRQYF
TGTGCCAGCAGCCAACCCGGGACCACACGAAGGCAGTACTTC
>TRBV29-1|.|TRBJ2-7|.
CSALLGTSYEQYF
TGCAGCGCTCTATTGGGGACATCCTACGAGCAGTACTTC
>TRBV11-2|.|TRBJ2-3|.
CASSWEWGLGPTDTQYF
TGTGCCAGCAGCTGGGAATGGGGATTGGGTCCCACAGATACGCAGTATTTT
>TRBV19|.|TRBJ1-5|.
CASTDDRIQPQHF
TGTGCCAGTACCGACGACAGGATTCAGCCCCAGCATTTT
>TRBV2|.|TRBJ1-5|.
CASSSRLSGDNQPQHF
TGTGCCAGCAGTTCCCGATTGTCAGGGGATAATCAGCCCCAGCATTTT